The text below deals with one TCR beta chain. Its specific antigen is unknown. Within one base of it there is no much larger clone, and no base qualities were kept. Library preparation used the immunoSEQ multiplex PCR assay. For the multiplex PCR, a mixture combining 60 forward primers for TCR Vbeta segments and 13 reverse primers for TCR Jbeta segments was used. Amplification of the CDR3 region of rearranged TCR beta genes was performed with a multiplex PCR assay on genomic DNA. Amplified TCR beta libraries were sequenced as 87-base-pair reads on the Illumina HiSeq System. Per the original workflow: A later analysis counted approximately 84 million unique TCR beta chains across the 640 or so repertoires, and approximately 11 million of these chains were shared by at least two donors. Raw reads were error-corrected and collapsed into unique sequences by a nearest-neighbor algorithm in which closely related sequences were merged to remove PCR and sequencing errors. Alignment of CDR3 sequences to IMGT reference sequences was used to assign V, D and J gene segments. For a sequence to be retained, a match of at least six nucleotides to both a V gene segment and a J gene segment was required. Rearrangements were called productive when the CDR3 lacked stop codons and stayed in frame with V and J; all others were non-productive. Following IMGT convention, CDR3 was defined as the stretch from the second conserved V-encoded cysteine up to the conserved J-encoded phenylalanine. In an earlier analysis of around 640 of the donors, sequences lacking an unambiguous match to a single V gene segment were excluded. An earlier analysis of several hundred of the donors classified V segments as functional when productive rearrangements were above 56.7% and as segregating when the standard deviation between donors was above 5%. To diagnose cytomegalovirus status from the catalog of TCR beta chain sequences, a statistical classification framework was built. A later analysis assigned V and J genes by comparing TCR nucleotide sequences with IMGT/GENE-DB human TR gene sequences. A later analysis assigned CDR3 sequences and most-parsimonious VDJ recombination scenarios with the TCRdist pipeline. In a later analysis, every TCR beta chain was defined by the combination of its CDR3 amino acid sequence and its V-gene family, and reads without a unique V-gene family were dropped. In a later analysis, approximately 590 highly shared, low-generation-probability nucleotide sequences were removed to address suspected cross-contamination and a sequencing artifact. In a later analysis, a clonal expansion index for each public chain was calculated from normalized within-repertoire ranks of inferred template counts. In a later analysis, generation probabilities were computed with a VDJ recombination model fitted to out-of-frame rearrangements, and the resulting probabilities were checked against IGoR. A later analysis scored TCR-TCR, TCR-HLA and TCR-CMV co-occurrence with hypergeometric tests, applying a repertoire-size bias correction to TCR pairs. To estimate false discovery rates, a later analysis permuted the HLA or CMV assignments 20 times. A later analysis grouped co-occurring TCRs with DBSCAN, adding TCRdist sequence similarity when clustering within HLA-allele-positive subsets. For co-occurrence clustering, repertoires with fewer than 30,000 or more than 120,000 public chains were excluded, along with five repertoires with anomalous nucleotide sharing. TCRdb carries this immuneACCESS record with in-frame sequences only. Its versions omit some clonotypes, under half of them owing to an unresolved V gene in the studies checked, with the rest unexplained. V and J calls and clone size follow that table, whereas D and trimming were derived from the DNA. This sample is represented by 65,000 to 85,000 clones; around two thirds of them were singletons. The ten largest clones take up over 4.5% of the sample.

The cohort was made up of 666 healthy bone marrow donors. At the time of sampling, all cohort members were nominally healthy, though unrecorded immune exposures were likely present. The donor was CMV seropositive and belonged to the group of 270 or so seropositive cohort members. Each donor provided a peripheral blood sample, and peripheral blood mononuclear cells were used for TCR beta sequencing. Genomic DNA extraction from the blood cell samples was performed with the Qiagen DNeasy Blood Extraction Kit. The data are from a study of cytomegalovirus exposure and HLA in healthy donors (dated by TCRdb to 2016 to 2017). At the level of the whole study: An earlier analysis of roughly 500 of the donors reported more than 250 Gb of sequence data and around 120 million unique TCR beta sequences from 150 million to 200 million T cells. The genetic ancestry cluster associated with self-reported Caucasian donors included 80% to 90% of the 300 to 450 genotyped donors. Across around 400 genotyped donors of the cohort, an average of about 240,000 unique TCR beta nucleotide sequences per donor were sequenced, and roughly 20% of those sequences were non-productive. A separate validation cohort of about 110 different subjects was used in addition to the 666-subject first cohort. Roughly five DR-DQ haplotypes were handled as single units for association and clustering because linkage in the cohort was strong. An earlier analysis of approximately 580 of the donors used high-throughput TCR beta sequencing to judge whether each TCR beta V gene segment behaved as functional or pseudogenic. All discovery cohort repertoires had been generated using a single sequencing platform. Alongside the repertoire data, information on donor age, sex, ethnicity and CMV serostatus was compiled. The number of typed donors differed by locus: about 629-630 for A, B, C, DRB1 and DQB1; 522 for DQA1; approximately 600 for DPA1; and around 490 for DPB1. The study aimed to test whether signatures of past pathogen exposure could be identified by cataloging public T cell receptors. High-throughput TCR immunosequencing, statistical association of individual TCRs with disease status, and machine learning were combined to predict cytomegalovirus infection status. An early release covering about 600 HLA-typed donors comprised about 310 gigabases of sequencing data and around 85 million unique TCR sequences. A later genetic analysis used genome-wide SNP genotypes for about three fifths of the 666 donors, treating that subset as a discovery cohort. Both class I and class II loci were covered by HLA typing, at four-digit resolution. Using immunosequencing, the study profiled T cell repertoires from 666 subjects and related those repertoires to cytomegalovirus serostatus. A later analysis re-analyzed previously published TCR beta repertoires from 500 to 700 donors and added high-resolution HLA genotyping to study TCR occurrence patterns. Rather than drawing on any new phenotypic data, the later analysis identified candidate immune exposures from TCR beta sequences and the way those sequences occurred across donors.

Points the paper makes about the study in general: Broadly in line with IMGT annotations, most TCR beta V segments showed up in productive rearrangements about 87% or about 30% of the time in an earlier analysis of approximately 600 of the donors. This cohort had only TCR beta chains sequenced, and the lack of alpha or paired-chain data limited which features could be detected. In a later genetic analysis, fewer N-insertions in productive TCRs were reported among donors in an Asian-associated ancestry cluster than the roughly 670-donor mean. A few of the identified cytomegalovirus-associated TCR beta chains were confirmed in vitro to be specific for cytomegalovirus antigens. Specific HLA alleles were associated with 15,000 to 20,000 TCR beta sequences at a false discovery rate of 0.05 in a later analysis. Sequencing depth was assumed to be roughly uniform across donors in the presence/absence analyses, though that assumption may not hold. A later analysis found that most CMV-associated TCR beta chains appeared HLA-restricted, with HLA associations seemingly driven largely by CMV exposure. A further reported finding was that TCR beta sequences accurately predicted the HLA-A and HLA-B alleles for most subjects in the first cohort. A total of fewer than 200 TCR beta chains were listed by the study as associated with cytomegalovirus. Strong co-occurrence of HLA alleles, especially DR and DQ, made assigning TCR associations to individual alleles difficult. According to a later analysis, parvovirus B19, influenza, CMV and Epstein-Barr virus appeared linked to several top co-occurrence clusters. Because some donors lacked HLA typing at each locus, the association tests relied only on the typed subset. CMV serostatus was the only immune exposure information available for the cohort. It was suggested by the authors that the approach could potentially be generalized to other disease states and immunological phenotypes. Most TCR sequences were seen in very few donors, while some public TCRs were found in many individuals. A cluster of highly shared sequence variants was judged likely to represent a technical artifact of the sequencing pipeline. In a later analysis, HLA-associated TCR beta chains were found to be more clonally expanded and to have lower generation probabilities than equally common non-associated chains. Linkage disequilibrium might explain the correlated functional status among segregating V segments, but an unknown experimental factor could not be excluded. Because counts were too low, about 17 rarely observed V segments, including chromosome 9 orphons, were excluded from the earlier analysis of some 590 of the donors. In a later genetic analysis, a missense DCLRE1C variant was associated with V-gene and J-gene trimming of TCR beta chains, and the association was replicated in an independent cohort. In a later analysis, TCR association rates were found to vary across HLA loci, with the most associated TCRs seen for DRB1 alleles and the fewest for HLA-C alleles. The classifier was reported to diagnose cytomegalovirus status with high specificity and sensitivity in both the original cohort and the validation cohort.

The source material was PBMCs. The clonotype comes from a man between 60 and 70 years old in good health and CMV-seropositive.

The CDR3 sequence is CARGGDAGRNTEAFF. The bases read TGTGCCAGGGGGGGGGACGCCGGGAGAAACACTGAAGCTTTCTTT. The chain is assembled from TRBV25-1 and TRBJ1-1; TRBD1 is possibly the D segment (5 matching bases). The germline ends are 19 bases apart after V is trimmed by 9 bases and J by 2 bases. The CDR3 covers 15 residues, taking in both the cysteine and the phenylalanine. Only the CDR3 region is kept as DNA, spanning 45 bases read in frame from base 1. CDR1 and CDR2 were assigned from the germline V gene as MGHDK and SYGVNS. Here the CDR3 is joined to the reference TRBV25-1 and TRBJ1-1 genes, and the full variable domain is: EADIYQTPRYLVIGTGKKITLECSQTMGHDKMYWYQQDPGMELHLIHYSYGVNSTEKGDLSSESTVSRIRTEHFPLTLESARPSHTSQYLCARGGDAGRNTEAFFGQGTRLTVV.